The entry that follows covers one T cell receptor (beta chain) sequence. Germline CDR1 reads SNHLY; CDR2 reads FYNNEI. J gave up 6 bases and V 4 bases, and 20 bases lay outside the gene matches. CDR3 size: 19 residues. These data come from a study of blood T cell repertoires in COVID-19. Study at large: Sources were T cells, B-cell-depleted T cells, or PBMCs; the material itself was cDNA or gDNA.

Here immunoSEQ multiplex PCR was the method, and the copy in TCRdb shows in-frame clones only, minus some. This sample has 150,000 or so clones, with 70% to 85% found just once. Sequenced: peripheral blood. The clonotype comes from a man between 60 and 75 years old who had recovered from COVID-19. The chain combines TRBV2 with TRBJ1-5, with 8 bases aligning to TRBD1. The CDR3 DNA reads TGTGCCAGCAGTGTTGTAGGAGACAGGGGTACGCCGGATAGTCAGCCCCAGCATTTT. Translating gives CASSVVGDRGTPDSQPQHF.